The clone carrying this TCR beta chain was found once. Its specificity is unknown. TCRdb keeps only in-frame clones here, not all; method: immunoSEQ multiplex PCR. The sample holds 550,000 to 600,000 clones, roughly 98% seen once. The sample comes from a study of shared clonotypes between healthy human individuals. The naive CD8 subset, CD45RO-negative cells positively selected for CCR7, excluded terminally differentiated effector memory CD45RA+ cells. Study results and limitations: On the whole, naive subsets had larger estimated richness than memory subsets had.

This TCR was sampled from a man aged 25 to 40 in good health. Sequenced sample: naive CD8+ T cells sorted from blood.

The CDR3 nucleotides read TGTGCCAGCAGCGTATTGACAGGGTCCTCCGGGGAGCTGTTTTTT. This gives the protein CASSVLTGSSGELFF. The chain uses TRBV9 and TRBJ2-2, with TRBD1 matching over 7 bases. CDR1 is SGDLS, CDR2 YYNGEE, per germline. V was pared by 1 base and J by 6 bases, with 6 bases of the junction left unmatched. The CDR3 has 15 residues.